This TCR beta chain was identified during a study of CD8+ T cells in alopecia areata. Study information: Among treated patients, oral tofacitinib was administered at 5 to 10 mg twice daily. Severity scores in treated patients reflected the percentage of scalp affected. Findings and caveats of the study: Affected lesional scalp, above all in alopecia totalis/universalis, was more clonal than normal scalp.

Of note for this clone: Its matching antigen is unknown.

Trimming shortened V by 4 bases and J by 1 base, and 4 bases separated the two germline ends. Germline CDR1 SGHVS, CDR2 FQNEAQ. CDR3 length: 12 residues. The treatment denotes: oral pan-JAK inhibitor, 5-10 mg twice daily. Sequencing used cDNA as its template, made by extracting RNA and reverse transcribing it. Sequencing used immunoSEQ multiplex PCR; TCRdb keeps in-frame clones, though not all of them. Of 150,000 to 200,000 clones in the sample, about 60% were seen once. The origin of this receptor is a human donor with alopecia areata. V gene TRBV7-8 combines with J gene TRBJ1-1; D gene uncertain. The starting material was CD8+ T cells sorted from blood, obtained at week 24, from a patient treated with tofacitinib. CDR3 coding DNA: TGTGCCAGCAGCTGGTGGAACACTGAAGCTTTCTTT. Encoded protein: CASSWWNTEAFF.